This T cell receptor (beta chain) was found in a study of T cell responses to AZD1222 COVID-19 vaccine. General study results and limits: Repertoire sampling occurred only after the peak T cell response. Close to half of spike-specific TCRs reportedly recognize unmutated variant regions.

Regarding this clone: Its antigen is unknown.

CDR1 is MNHEY and CDR2 is SMNVEV in the germline V gene (reference sequence). The V end lost 5 bases, the J end lost 7 bases, and 21 bases lay between the germline ends. The CDR3 is 16 amino acids. The table came from immunoSEQ multiplex PCR; TCRdb's copy has only in-frame clones and leaves some out. The sample shows roughly 140,000 clones, around 83% of them seen only once. The source of this sequence is an adult in good health. The source was peripheral blood, collected on day 0 of MenACWY control vaccination. The rearrangement links TRBV27 to TRBJ2-1, with a weak D call TRBD1 (5 bases). CDR3 residues: CASSKRLTWQGNEQFF. The CDR3 coding sequence is TGTGCCAGCAGTAAACGGCTTACATGGCAGGGTAATGAGCAGTTCTTC.